The 5 T cell receptor beta chains reported below all come from one sample, sequenced in a study of CD8 T cells in ankylosing spondylitis. TCRdb fed the 5' RACE reads into MiXCR, producing one record per CDR3 protein. In the table there are some 130,000 distinct CDR3 sequences, about 7% of which are singletons. The sequenced material came from blood, either unsorted or a sorted T cell fraction (not recorded which). All receptors come from a female donor with ankylosing spondylitis or in good health (not recorded which).

The V call is TRBV6-6, the J call TRBJ2-7; D is perhaps TRBD1 or TRBD2 (5 bases each). The CDR3 has 15 amino acids. Trimming pared 6 bases from V and 1 base from J, leaving 16 bases between. The germline gives CDR1 MNHNY, CDR2 SVGAGI (reference sequence). Here the CDR3 reads CASRPGTAYSYEQYF. The CDR3, as DNA: TGTGCCAGCAGGCCCGGGACGGCTTATTCCTACGAGCAGTACTTC.

This clonotype was detected many times. J is TRBJ1-5 and V is TRBV27; a weak D match, TRBD1 (6 bases). The CDR3 length is 15 residues. Germline CDR1 reads MNHEY; CDR2 reads SMNVEV (reference sequence). Deletions cut 3 bases from V and 4 bases from J, with 13 bases between. Here the CDR3 reads CASSLGRGVNQPQHF. The CDR3 DNA reads as TGTGCCAGCAGTTTGGGCAGGGGAGTAAATCAGCCCCAGCATTTT.

This clonotype came up many times. The chain is built from TRBV12-3 or TRBV12-4 and TRBJ2-2; D ambiguous. Between the trimmed V and J ends, which lost 0 bases and 7 bases, there was a span of 6 bases. This CDR3 is 13 amino acids long. The CDR3 sequence: CASSLARSGELFF. The CDR3 nucleotides are TGTGCCAGCAGTTTAGCGAGAAGCGGGGAGCTGTTTTTT.

This clonotype was recorded at least ten times. This chain joins TRBV12-3 or TRBV12-4 and TRBJ2-3; no clear D. This CDR3 region has 16 residues. V lost 6 bases to trimming and J lost 4 bases, with 20 bases between them. This CDR3 is CASSPRGALSADTQYF. The CDR3 bases are TGTGCCAGCAGCCCCCGTGGAGCCTTATCGGCAGATACGCAGTATTTT.

This clonotype came up many times. V usage is TRBV4-3 and J usage is TRBJ1-2, with 8 positions matching TRBD1. The CDR3 has 16 residues. Germline CDR1 and CDR2: LGHNA and YSLEER. The V segment lost 1 base and the J segment 7 bases; nucleotides outside the gene matches: 11. CDR3 bases: TGCGCCAGCAGCCAAGGGACAGGGTATAGTTTGGGTGGCTACACCTTC. Its protein product is CASSQGTGYSLGGYTF.